A single sample gave rise to the 23 T cell receptor beta chains below, sequenced in a study of beta chain features in type 1 diabetes (dated by TCRdb to 2016 to 2019). Overall study results and their limits: Type 1 diabetes patients showed a moderate but significant shortening of TCRB CDR3 length in all four CD4+ subsets.

The antigens for these receptors are not known. Library preparation used the immunoSEQ multiplex PCR assay. The High Capacity cDNA Reverse Transcription Kit was used to reverse transcribe all of the isolated RNA, meaning that expressed TCRB transcripts were what got sequenced. This immuneACCESS table, as held by TCRdb, lists in-frame sequences with V and J called but not all clones. Of the missing ones, under half trace to an unresolved V gene in checked studies; the others have no known cause. For this sample there are approximately 280,000 clones; about 15% appear just once. The ten largest make up roughly 0.015% of the sample. Sequencing was done on a sample of naive CD4+ T cells from blood. The cell subset or site tag for this specimen amounts to: true naive CD4+ T cells. These receptors came from a man younger than 30 with type 1 diabetes.

The chain joins TRBV5-1 to TRBJ2-1; 8 positions agree with TRBD2. Germline V CDR1 and CDR2: SGHRS, YFSETQ. J gave up 3 bases and V 3 bases, and 5 bases lay outside the gene matches. The CDR3 sequence is 15 residues long. The DNA for the CDR3 is TGCGCCAGCAGCTCGACGGGGGGGGTCTACAATGAGCAGTTCTTC. Protein: CASSSTGGVYNEQFF. The whole variable domain, filled in from reference TRBV5-1 and TRBJ2-1, reads KAGVTQTPRYLIKTRGQQVTLSCSPISGHRSVSWYQQTPGQGLQFLFEYFSETQRNKGNFPGRFSGRQFSNSRSEMNVSTLELGDSALYLCASSSTGGVYNEQFFGPGTRLTVL.

Written as DNA, the CDR3 is TGTGCCAGCTCACCCACTACTAGCGGGGACACCGGGGAGCTGTTTTTT. Translating gives CASSPTTSGDTGELFF. The chain joins TRBV18 to TRBJ2-2; 10 nucleotides match TRBD2. The CDR3 consists of 16 residues. V gave up 3 bases and J gave up 3 bases; unmatched junction bases: 4. CDR1 and CDR2 from the germline V gene are KGHSH and LQKENI.

The gene calls are TRBV4-1 and TRBJ2-1; TRBD2 matches 13 bases. The V gene's germline CDR1 is MGHRA and CDR2 YSYEKL. Trimming cost V 5 bases and J 7 bases; bases outside gene matches: 8. The CDR3 extends over 16 amino acids. CDR3 DNA sequence: TGCGCCAGCAGCAAAGGGACTAGCGGGGAAGGGAATGAGCAGTTCTTC. Protein: CASSKGTSGEGNEQFF.

This clone was found many times. The rearrangement links TRBV29-1 to TRBJ2-1, with 9 bases lining up with TRBD2. Germline V gives CDR1 SQVTM, CDR2 ANQGSEA. The CDR3 spans 15 residues. Unmatched junction bases numbered 10, after V lost 4 bases and J lost 6 bases. This CDR3 reads CSVVAAGGPTNEQFF. The CDR3 DNA sequence: TGCAGCGTTGTGGCAGCGGGGGGTCCGACCAATGAGCAGTTCTTC.

The V gene is TRBV29-1, the J gene TRBJ2-5; TRBD2 might be the D (5 bases). The V and J ends lost 4 bases and 7 bases respectively, with 22 bases between them. The CDR3 has 15 amino acids. CDR1 is SQVTM and CDR2 is ANQGSEA in the germline V gene. CDR3 region: CSVGYVGQRLATQYF. The CDR3 nucleotides are TGCAGCGTTGGATACGTTGGGCAGCGGCTGGCGACCCAGTACTTC.

The V and J genes are TRBV28 and TRBJ1-2; 8 bases are a match to TRBD1. Germline V gene data show CDR1 as MDHEN and CDR2 as SYDVKM. V shed 5 bases, J shed 4 bases, and the junction held 18 bases outside the gene matches. This CDR3 spans 18 amino acids. The CDR3 loop is CASSLAGTGSGVPYGYTF. In DNA form, the CDR3 reads TGTGCCAGCAGTCTTGCCGGGACAGGAAGTGGAGTACCCTATGGCTACACCTTC.

Concerning this clone: An end of the junction does not agree with germline; a read error may underlie this. The V and J genes are TRBV2 and TRBJ2-3; a possible D gene is TRBD1 (5 bases). Germline V gene data show CDR1 as SNHLY and CDR2 as FYNNEI. The CDR3 has 15 amino acids. The CDR3 region has the DNA TGTGCCAGCAGTGTCAGGGTGGACGCCGCGTATCCCCTGGTTTTT. Translating it yields CASSVRVDAAYPLVF.

This sequence joins TRBV25-1 and TRBJ2-1; TRBD1 matches at 7 bases. This CDR3 contains 15 residues. V lost 6 bases to trimming and J lost 3 bases; unmatched junction nucleotides: 8. Per germline, CDR1 MGHDK and CDR2 SYGVNS. As DNA, the CDR3 is TGTGCCAGCAGCGAGACAGGGCAAAGCTACAATGAGCAGTTCTTC. It yields the protein CASSETGQSYNEQFF.

This clone was recorded a few times. This same CDR3 is encoded by further DNA sequences in the sample. The gene calls are TRBV5-4 and TRBJ2-3; D is possibly TRBD2 (6 bases). The CDR3 has 14 residues. Germline values: CDR1 SGHNT, CDR2 YYREEE (reference sequence). Trimming left V 4 bases short and J 0 bases short, with 9 bases between. CDR3 in DNA: TGTGCCAGCAGCACGGGACTTAGCACAGATACGCAGTATTTT. Translated: CASSTGLSTDTQYF. Together with reference TRBV5-4 and TRBJ2-3, the CDR3 gives the full variable domain: ETGVTQSPTHLIKTRGQQVTLRCSSQSGHNTVSWYQQALGQGPQFIFQYYREEENGRGNFPPRFSGLQFPNYSSELNVNALELDDSALYLCASSTGLSTDTQYFGPGTRLTVL.

The sample holds a few counts of this clone. The chain combines TRBV9 with TRBJ2-2; TRBD1 matches 10 bases. V was clipped by 0 bases and J by 8 bases; unmatched bases: 4. This CDR3 contains 15 residues. The germline V gene encodes CDR1 SGDLS and CDR2 YYNGEE. The CDR3 spells CASSVGDRGSGELFF. CDR3 DNA: TGTGCCAGCAGCGTAGGGGACAGGGGATCAGGGGAGCTGTTTTTT.

DNA of the CDR3: TGTGCCACCAGCAGTCTCGGGACTAGCGGGAGGAAAAACCACGAGCAGTACTTC. This sequence encodes CATSSLGTSGRKNHEQYF. The chain combines TRBV15 with TRBJ2-7; 15 nucleotides agree with TRBD2. From germline, CDR1 is LNHNV and CDR2 YYDKDF (reference sequence). The CDR3 covers 18 residues. The J segment lost 5 bases and the V segment lost 3 bases, leaving 11 bases of the junction unmatched.

The chain employs TRBV6-1 and TRBJ1-2; D gene unclear. Germline V lookup: CDR1 MNHNS, CDR2 SASEGT. CDR3 size: 17 residues. V was clipped by 0 bases and J by 1 base, with 15 bases between them. CDR3 region: CASSEAGPRWSNYGYTF. As DNA, the CDR3 is TGTGCCAGCAGTGAAGCGGGTCCCCGCTGGAGTAACTATGGCTACACCTTC.

This clone has more than one count but fewer than ten. This chain connects TRBV11-2 to TRBJ2-7; 9 bases agree with TRBD2. Per germline, CDR1 SGHAT and CDR2 FQNNGV. CDR3 size: 15 residues. V lost 5 bases and J lost 2; bases outside the gene matches: 7. The CDR3 loop is CASSPSGGRAYEQYF. CDR3 nucleotides: TGTGCCAGCAGCCCGTCTGGCGGGAGGGCCTACGAGCAGTACTTC.

In this sample, this clone turned up a few times. V is TRBV5-1 and J is TRBJ1-2; D is ambiguous. The CDR3 has 13 residues. V was pared by 0 bases and J by 8 bases, with 11 bases between. CDR1 SGHRS and CDR2 YFSETQ come from the germline V gene. This CDR3 reads CASSLAGGGGYTF. The DNA of the CDR3 is TGCGCCAGCAGCTTGGCAGGAGGTGGGGGCTACACCTTC.

This sequence joins TRBV6-5 and TRBJ2-3; TRBD2 matches at 11 bases. This CDR3 is built from 15 residues. Germline V lookup: CDR1 MNHEY, CDR2 SVGAGI. V was clipped by 2 bases and J by 9 bases; unmatched bases: 7. CDR3 sequence: CASSYQTSGERTQYF. CDR3 nucleotide sequence: TGTGCCAGCAGTTACCAGACTAGCGGGGAGAGGACGCAGTATTTT.

The gene calls are TRBV6-5 and TRBJ1-1; D gene unclear. Per germline, CDR1 MNHEY and CDR2 SVGAGI. The CDR3 runs 15 residues. V gave up 6 bases and J gave up 8 bases, with 22 bases separating them. The CDR3: CASSPSGIGRTEAFF. CDR3 coding DNA: TGTGCCAGCAGCCCGTCCGGTATAGGGAGGACCGAAGCTTTCTTT.

The chain carries TRBV7-2 and TRBJ2-5; TRBD2 might be the D (5 bases). The CDR3 is 14 residues long. Per germline, CDR1 SGHTA and CDR2 FQGNSA. V was trimmed by 4 bases and J by 4 bases, leaving 13 bases between them. CDR3 bases: TGTGCCAGCAGCTCGGGGTTATGGGGAGAGACCCAGTACTTC. It specifies CASSSGLWGETQYF.

J is TRBJ1-4 and V is TRBV5-1; unclear D gene. Germline loops: CDR1 SGHRS, CDR2 YFSETQ. This CDR3 has 15 amino acids. Deletions cut 0 bases from V and 6 bases from J, with 12 bases between. CDR3 amino acids: CASSLEVAGDEKLFF. The DNA of the CDR3 is TGCGCCAGCAGCTTGGAGGTGGCAGGTGATGAAAAACTGTTTTTT.

The chain joins TRBV9 to TRBJ2-5, with no clear D. There are 16 residues in the CDR3. V lost 0 bases to trimming and J lost 5 bases, with 17 bases between them. From germline, CDR1 is SGDLS and CDR2 YYNGEE. The CDR3 sequence: CASSVGLDAMRETQYF. The DNA of the CDR3 is TGTGCCAGCAGCGTAGGTCTAGATGCGATGCGGGAGACCCAGTACTTC.

This clone was seen more than once but under ten times. Within the sample, other DNA sequences also encode this same CDR3. The V and J genes are TRBV18 and TRBJ2-1; 7 positions match TRBD2. Trimming removed 4 bases from V and 2 bases from J; junction bases left unmatched: 2. The CDR3 length is 14 residues. Germline-derived CDR1 and CDR2 are KGHSH and LQKENI. The CDR3 here is CASSRGGPYNEQFF. CDR3 DNA: TGTGCCAGCTCACGGGGGGGACCCTACAATGAGCAGTTCTTC. Filled out from reference TRBV18 and TRBJ2-1, the complete variable domain reads NAGVMQNPRHLVRRRGQEARLRCSPMKGHSHVYWYRQLPEEGLKFMVYLQKENIIDESGMPKERFSAEFPKEGPSILRIQQVVRGDSAAYFCASSRGGPYNEQFFGPGTRLTVL.

Only a few counts were recorded for this clone. V is TRBV7-9 and J is TRBJ2-6; D might be TRBD1 (5 bases). The germline CDR1 and CDR2 sequences are SEHNR and FQNEAQ (reference sequence). The CDR3 runs to 16 residues. Trimming removed 5 bases from V and 2 bases from J, with 13 bases in between. CDR3 nucleotide sequence: TGTGCCAGCAGCAAAGGGGTTGTTCCTGGGGCCAACGTCCTGACTTTC. Protein product: CASSKGVVPGANVLTF.

The chain couples TRBV4-3 to TRBJ1-1, with 10 bases that match TRBD1. In germline, CDR1 is LGHNA, CDR2 YSLEER. The CDR3 has 14 amino acids. V dropped 5 bases and J dropped 7; count of bases not matched to a gene: 7. The CDR3 here is CASSFGQGDGEAFF. The CDR3, as DNA: TGCGCCAGCAGCTTTGGACAGGGGGATGGTGAAGCTTTCTTT.

CDR3 coding DNA: TGTGCCAGCAGTCGCGACAGGGTCCAAGAGACCCAGTACTTC. Its protein is CASSRDRVQETQYF. The chain is built from TRBV6-6 and TRBJ2-5, with 7 bases aligning to TRBD1. J gave up 1 base and V 5 bases, and 4 bases lay outside the gene matches. This CDR3 contains 14 residues. Germline assignment: CDR1 MNHNY and CDR2 SVGAGI (reference sequence).